Listed below are T cell receptor beta chains from one sample, sequenced in a study of response to subunit inactivated influenza vaccine. TCRdb re-called the RT-PCR reads with MiXCR, one entry per CDR3 protein. The repertoire holds about 780,000 distinct CDR3 sequences, around 18% seen once, with roughly 10% in the top ten. The specimen was PBMCs from blood, collected roughly 5 days after vaccination. The receptors here all came from a man aged 45 to 65 who received an inactivated influenza vaccine. Both conserved end residues are part of each CDR3. A D gene is named only where the DNA matches it firmly. Not all rows give a size; the values are once, few, many and, for expanded clones, a class.

TRBV4-2	few	TRBJ2-1	NA	12	CASGASAAEQFF	TGTGCCAGCGGGGCTAGCGCCGCTGAGCAGTTCTTC
TRBV10-3	few	TRBJ1-6	TRBD1	13	CAISADRDSPLHF	TGTGCCATCAGTGCGGACAGGGATTCACCCCTCCACTTT
TRBV20-1	NA	TRBJ2-3	TRBD2	14	CSASRLAGPDTQYF	TGCAGTGCTAGTCGGCTAGCGGGACCAGATACGCAGTATTTT
TRBV5-6	NA	TRBJ1-6	NA	15	CASSTGTPYNSPLHF	TGTGCCAGCAGCACCGGGACACCTTATAATTCACCCCTCCACTTT
TRBV9	many	TRBJ2-1	NA	15	CASSSTDTAYNEQFF	TGTGCCAGCAGCTCGACAGACACAGCCTACAATGAGCAGTTCTTC
TRBV28	NA	TRBJ2-7	TRBD1	14	CASSSDREYYEQYF	TGTGCCAGCAGTTCAGACAGGGAATACTACGAGCAGTACTTC
TRBV5-8	NA	TRBJ2-7	NA	12	CASSLSFCEQYF	TGTGCCAGCAGCTTATCCTTCTGCGAGCAGTACTTC
TRBV18	few	TRBJ2-5	TRBD2	16	CASSPIAGGPEETQYF	TGTGCCAGCTCACCAATCGCGGGGGGGCCAGAAGAGACCCAGTACTTC
TRBV18	NA	TRBJ1-1	TRBD1	13	CASSPTGWTEAFF	TGTGCCAGCTCCCCGACAGGGTGGACTGAAGCTTTCTTT
TRBV5-5	once	TRBJ2-7	TRBD2	16	CASSLSRLAGHPEQYF	TGTGCCAGCAGCTTGTCCCGACTAGCGGGCCATCCCGAGCAGTACTTC
TRBV6-1	few	TRBJ2-1	TRBD2	15	CASRIGGNGLNEQFF	TGTGCCAGCAGGATCGGGGGGAATGGTTTAAATGAGCAGTTCTTC
TRBV3-1	NA	TRBJ1-3	NA	14	CASSQGGTGNTIYF	TGTGCCAGCAGCCAGGGGGGGACTGGAAACACCATATATTTT
TRBV12-3/TRBV12-4	NA	TRBJ1-5	TRBD1	14	CASTSGTGTQPQHF	TGTGCCAGCACCTCCGGGACAGGGACTCAGCCCCAGCATTTT
TRBV20-1	few	TRBJ2-2	TRBD2	16	CSATSGGAPLPGELFF	TGCAGTGCTACTAGCGGGGGGGCCCCCCTTCCCGGGGAGCTGTTTTTT
TRBV5-1	few	TRBJ1-1	NA	16	CASSLAHTGPNTEAFF	TGCGCCAGCAGCTTGGCCCATACAGGGCCGAACACTGAAGCTTTCTTT
TRBV2	NA	TRBJ2-2	NA	14	CATEAGLNTGELFF	TGTGCCACGGAGGCGGGATTGAACACCGGGGAGCTGTTTTTT
TRBV7-2	NA	TRBJ2-3	TRBD2	17	CASSFPLSGGALNTQYF	TGTGCCAGCAGCTTCCCCCTAAGCGGGGGGGCGTTGAATACGCAGTATTTT
TRBV10-3	few	TRBJ1-1	NA	12	CAISDWRMEAFF	TGTGCCATCAGTGATTGGAGGATGGAAGCTTTCTTT
TRBV5-1	few	TRBJ2-5	NA	16	CASSLGGRRPQETQYF	TGCGCCAGCAGCTTGGGGGGGAGGAGACCACAAGAGACCCAGTACTTC
TRBV5-6	few	TRBJ1-1	TRBD1	17	CASRGVGTGDGSTEAFF	TGTGCCAGCAGGGGGGTCGGGACAGGAGATGGAAGCACTGAAGCTTTCTTT
TRBV5-5	NA	TRBJ2-1	TRBD1	13	CASSPRGGDEQFF	TGTGCCAGCAGTCCCCGAGGGGGCGATGAGCAGTTCTTC
TRBV20-1	NA	TRBJ1-4	TRBD1	15	CSARGQGGANEKLFF	TGCAGTGCTAGGGGACAGGGAGGAGCTAATGAAAAACTGTTTTTT
TRBV20-1	NA	TRBJ1-5	TRBD1	14	CSARGGQDHQPQHF	TGCAGTGCTAGAGGAGGACAGGATCATCAGCCCCAGCATTTT
TRBV20-1	few	TRBJ2-2	NA	15	CSASLGAVDTGELFF	TGCAGTGCTAGCTTGGGGGCTGTTGACACCGGGGAGCTGTTTTTT
TRBV20-1	few	TRBJ2-3	NA	15	CSARVSRGHSDTQYF	TGCAGTGCTAGAGTTTCTCGCGGTCACTCGGATACGCAGTATTTT
TRBV7-9	NA	TRBJ2-7	NA	11	CASSPSLEQYF	TGTGCCAGCAGCCCCTCCTTGGAGCAGTACTTC
TRBV7-9	NA	TRBJ2-5	TRBD2	15	CASSLAEGLGETQYF	TGTGCCAGCAGCTTAGCGGAAGGACTAGGCGAGACCCAGTACTTC
TRBV20-1	NA	TRBJ2-7	NA	13	CSADTWGAYEQYF	TGCAGTGCTGACACATGGGGCGCGTACGAGCAGTACTTC
TRBV10-3	few	TRBJ2-7	TRBD1	13	CASRTGSNYEQYF	TGTGCCAGTCGGACAGGGAGTAACTACGAGCAGTACTTC
TRBV10-3	NA	TRBJ1-6	NA	13	CAISEGPGGPLHF	TGTGCCATCAGCGAAGGACCGGGGGGACCCCTCCACTTT
TRBV5-1	NA	TRBJ2-2	NA	15	CASSLIGLRTRELFF	TGCGCCAGCAGCTTGATTGGGTTGCGGACCCGGGAGCTGTTTTTT
TRBV20-1	few	TRBJ2-3	TRBD2	15	CSARDIREGRDTQYF	TGCAGTGCTAGAGATATCCGGGAGGGCCGGGATACGCAGTATTTT
TRBV12-3/TRBV12-4	many	TRBJ2-7	TRBD1	14	CASSRTGLSYEQYF	TGTGCCAGCAGTCGGACAGGCCTATCCTACGAGCAGTACTTC
TRBV15	NA	TRBJ2-1	TRBD2	15	CATSRQTSGSGEQFF	TGTGCCACCAGCAGACAAACTAGCGGGAGTGGTGAGCAGTTCTTC
TRBV5-1	few	TRBJ2-2	NA	15	CASSSGDINTGELFF	TGCGCCAGCAGCTCGGGGGACATCAACACCGGGGAGCTGTTTTTT
TRBV5-1	many	TRBJ1-5	TRBD1	14	CASSWDSNNQPQHF	TGCGCCAGCAGCTGGGACAGTAACAATCAGCCCCAGCATTTT
TRBV4-3	few	TRBJ2-1	NA	14	CASSQDWNVNEQFF	TGCGCCAGCAGCCAAGATTGGAACGTTAATGAGCAGTTCTTC
TRBV27	NA	TRBJ2-3	TRBD2	14	CASTPLAVTDTQYF	TGTGCCAGCACGCCCCTAGCGGTCACAGATACGCAGTATTTT
TRBV7-2	few	TRBJ2-1	TRBD1	16	CASSSFGQGRRDEQFF	TGTGCCAGCAGCTCGTTCGGACAGGGTCGAAGGGATGAGCAGTTCTTC
TRBV20-1	NA	TRBJ2-3	TRBD2	15	CSAQSSAGNTDTQYF	TGCAGTGCTCAATCCTCAGCGGGGAACACAGATACGCAGTATTTT
TRBV5-1	NA	TRBJ2-7	TRBD1	14	CASAQRTGGCEQYF	TGCGCCAGCGCCCAACGGACAGGGGGCTGCGAGCAGTACTTC
TRBV4-2	NA	TRBJ1-6	NA	16	CASSQNLLGENSPLHF	TGTGCCAGCAGCCAAAATCTACTAGGGGAGAATTCACCCCTCCACTTT
TRBV28	few	TRBJ2-5	NA	16	CASSTKARGYQETQYF	TGTGCCAGCAGCACCAAGGCTAGAGGGTACCAAGAGACCCAGTACTTC
TRBV7-8	NA	TRBJ2-3	TRBD2	16	CASSLVKRGGRDTQYF	TGTGCCAGCAGCTTAGTGAAGCGGGGGGGTCGAGATACGCAGTATTTT
TRBV20-1	few	TRBJ1-2	NA	13	CSASDGGNYGYTF	TGCAGTGCCAGCGATGGGGGAAACTATGGCTACACCTTC
TRBV20-1	few	TRBJ2-1	NA	17	CSARDPFLGRSYNEQFF	TGCAGTGCTAGAGATCCGTTTTTGGGCCGCTCCTACAATGAGCAGTTCTTC
TRBV4-2	NA	TRBJ2-1	TRBD1	17	CASSQDSGTGAYNEQFF	TGTGCCAGCAGCCAGGACTCCGGGACAGGGGCCTACAATGAGCAGTTCTTC
TRBV10-3	NA	TRBJ2-5	NA	13	CAIRSGLEETQYF	TGTGCCATCAGATCAGGGTTGGAAGAGACCCAGTACTTC
TRBV7-2	few	TRBJ2-2	NA	16	CASSFRYLANTGELFF	TGTGCCAGCAGCTTCCGGTATCTCGCGAACACCGGGGAGCTGTTTTTT
TRBV5-1	few	TRBJ2-7	TRBD1	15	CASSLATGSSYEQYF	TGCGCCAGCAGCTTGGCGACAGGGAGCTCCTACGAGCAGTACTTC
TRBV7-8	few	TRBJ2-5	NA	13	CASGGGAEETQYF	TGTGCCAGCGGCGGCGGGGCCGAGGAGACCCAGTACTTC
TRBV11-2	NA	TRBJ1-1	NA	14	CASSLVGAGTEAFF	TGTGCCAGCAGCTTAGTAGGGGCAGGTACTGAAGCTTTCTTT
TRBV27	few	TRBJ2-2	NA	15	CASSFEAVNTGELFF	TGTGCCAGCAGTTTCGAGGCGGTCAACACCGGGGAGCTGTTTTTT
TRBV6-5	NA	TRBJ2-2	NA	14	CASSYLARSGELFF	TGTGCCAGCAGTTACCTCGCGAGGTCCGGGGAGCTGTTTTTT
TRBV15	many	TRBJ2-7	NA	14	CATSPHATAYEQYF	TGTGCCACCAGCCCCCACGCCACAGCCTACGAGCAGTACTTC